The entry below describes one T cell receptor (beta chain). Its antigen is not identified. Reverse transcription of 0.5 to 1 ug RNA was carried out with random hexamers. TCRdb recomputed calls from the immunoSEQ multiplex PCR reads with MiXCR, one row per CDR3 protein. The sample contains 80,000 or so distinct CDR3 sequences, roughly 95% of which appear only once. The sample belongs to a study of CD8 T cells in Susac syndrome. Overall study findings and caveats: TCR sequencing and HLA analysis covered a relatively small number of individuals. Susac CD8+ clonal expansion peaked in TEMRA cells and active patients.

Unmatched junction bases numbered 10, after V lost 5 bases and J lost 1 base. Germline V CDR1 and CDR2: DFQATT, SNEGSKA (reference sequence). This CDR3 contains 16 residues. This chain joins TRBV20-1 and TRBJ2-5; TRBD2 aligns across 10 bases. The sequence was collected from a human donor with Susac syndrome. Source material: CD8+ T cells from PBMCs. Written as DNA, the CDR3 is TGCAGTGCTGAGGTTCGGACTAGCGGAGGCCAAGAGACCCAGTACTTC. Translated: CSAEVRTSGGQETQYF.